This T cell receptor (beta chain) was observed in a study of T cell clones after liver transplantation (dated by TCRdb to the late 2010s). A note on the overall study: The samples were obtained from ITN030ST, a randomized trial that attempted immunosuppression withdrawal within 2 years after liver transplantation. Of the 8 liver transplant recipients making up the studied cohort, 3 were classified as tolerant and 5 as non-tolerant. Tolerance was defined as complete withdrawal of immunosuppression for at least one year without a rise in liver enzymes beyond twice the upper limit of normal. Blood samples were taken pre-transplant, pre-randomization before withdrawal, and post-randomization after full withdrawal or failed withdrawal. No induction therapy was given to the subjects, and standard immunosuppression was administered until randomization at 12-24 months post-transplant. Donor-reactive T cell clones were identified using TCRbeta sequencing after a pre-transplant mixed lymphocyte reaction and were then followed in post-transplant blood. As an antigen-independent comparator for the donor-reactive sequences, third party-reactive TCRbeta sequences from pre-transplant MLRs were identified as well. Of the eight recipients, a few were HCV-positive, while the remaining recipients had been transplanted for non-autoimmune, non-viral indications. The paper as a whole reports these results and caveats: Because of small, heterogeneous patient numbers and non-standardized post-transplant time points, the conclusions were only preliminary. Because allograft tissue specimens were not available, migration of donor-reactive T cells into the graft, rather than deletion, may have occurred. Donor-reactive sequences declined more than third party-reactive ones, suggesting partial antigen-specific deletion unrelated to withdrawal success. A significant post-transplant decrease in circulating donor-reactive CD4 TCRbeta sequences was observed in 5 of 8 subjects, irrespective of tolerance or HCV status. When repertoire turnover was accounted for, significantly reduced detection of donor-reactive sequences was found in 7 of 8 subjects for CD4 and in 8 of 8 subjects for CD8. In two subjects, low numbers of available donor cells limited the measurable donor-reactive repertoire.

What the time point label conveys for this sample: pre-transplant. Thawed unstimulated PBMCs were stained for CD3, CD4 and CD8 and FACS-sorted into CD3+CD4+ and CD3+CD8+ populations. All 8 studied subjects were randomized to immunosuppression withdrawal. Genomic DNA was isolated with the Qiagen DNeasy Blood and Tissue Kit. CDR1 and CDR2 are drawn from the germline V gene (reference sequence): DFQATT, SNEGSKA. The CDR3 sequence holds 11 residues, the cysteine and phenylalanine included. Left in the record is the CDR3 DNA by itself, 33 bases read in frame from the first base. V is clipped by 3 bases and J by 6 bases, and the sequence between their germline boundaries is 9 bases long. Frozen genomic DNA underwent high-throughput TCRbeta CDR3 sequencing by immunoSEQ, including PCR amplification, mapping, bias correction and internal controls. Under the source paper's analysis protocol: Only productive rearrangements were retained, with each unique TCRbeta sequence defined by its CDR3 nucleotide sequence together with its V and J gene. For classification of a sequence as donor-reactive, at least 5-fold expansion in CFSE-low cells relative to unstimulated pre-transplant cells and a frequency of at least 0.01% were required. Minimum frequency thresholds were set for each subject based on the unstimulated sample with the lowest template count, ensuring at least 90% detection power. Repertoire turnover was measured by Jensen-Shannon divergence between the top 1000 TCRbeta sequences post- and pre-transplant. Two-sided Fisher's exact tests were used to test for changes in how often donor-reactive sequences were detected. In TCRdb, the immuneACCESS table is reduced to in-frame sequences with V and J assigned. These tables do not hold every clone; where another copy was compared, an unresolved V gene accounts for under half, and the others remain unexplained. The V and J calls and clone size come from that table; D and trimming were worked out from the DNA. The sample table holds approximately 100,000 clones, of which 82% were seen once. The ten top clones hold 0.99% of the sample.

About this clone itself: Which antigen it targets is not known. Base qualities were left out, and no much larger clone turns up one base away.

Here the sequenced sample was CD4+ T cells from blood, taken before liver transplant. The receptor was isolated from a human donor who received a liver transplant. The rearranged chain carries TRBV20-1 and TRBJ2-7; perhaps TRBD2 is the D gene, with 5 bases matching. CDR3 region: CSASGNSEQYF. In nucleotides, the sequence is TGCAGTGCTAGCGGGAATTCCGAGCAGTACTTC.